The 14 T cell receptor beta chains presented below share a single source sample, sequenced in a study of radiotherapy plus CTLA-4 blockade in lung cancer. Sequencing was performed with immunoSEQ multiplex PCR; in TCRdb, only in-frame clones are kept and a portion is missing. The table records about 59,000 clones, roughly 76% of them present only once. Sequenced material: peripheral blood, taken from a patient treated with radiotherapy plus ipilimumab. The origin of the receptors is a human donor with non-small cell lung cancer whose response to radiotherapy plus ipilimumab could not be evaluated.

The V gene is TRBV5-4, the J gene TRBJ1-1; weak D call: TRBD1 (6 bases). This CDR3 has 16 residues. The germline V and J ends were trimmed by 2 bases and 8 bases, with 22 bases remaining between them. The germline V gene has CDR1 SGHNT and CDR2 YYREEE (reference sequence). The DNA for the CDR3 is TGTGCCAGCAGCTTTCCCCAGGGGCGCTCAAATATCGAAGCTTTCTTT. It encodes CASSFPQGRSNIEAFF.

This clone was detected only once. This rearrangement joins TRBV6-6 to TRBJ1-2; no clear D. Trimming pared 5 bases from V and 0 bases from J, leaving 7 bases between. The CDR3 is made up of 13 amino acids. CDR1 and CDR2 (germline): MNHNY, SVGAGI (reference sequence). The CDR3 DNA follows: TGTGCCAGCAGTCCGACACCTAACTATGGCTACACCTTC. Its translation: CASSPTPNYGYTF.

In its sample, this clone was seen once. V and J are TRBV4-2 and TRBJ1-1; a possible D gene is TRBD1 (6 bases). The V gene's germline CDR1 is LGHNA and CDR2 YNFKEQ. V shed 1 base and J shed 3 bases, with 6 bases lying between them. CDR3 length: 13 amino acids. The CDR3: CASSQAGDTEAFF. The CDR3 bases are TGTGCCAGCAGCCAAGCAGGGGACACTGAAGCTTTCTTT.

Notes on this clone: An end of the junction does not agree with germline; a read error may underlie this. CDR3 protein: CASSQETGEAYEQYF. In nucleotides, the CDR3 is TGTGCCAGCAGCCAAGAAACAGGGGAGGCCTACGAGCAGTACTTC. The chain recombines TRBV4-1 with TRBJ2-7, with a weak D call TRBD1 (7 bases). CDR3 length: 15 amino acids. Germline lookup yields CDR1 MGHRA and CDR2 YSYEKL.

The chain uses TRBV2 and TRBJ2-2; perhaps TRBD2 as D (5 bases). The length of the CDR3 is 14 residues. Germline V lookup: CDR1 SNHLY, CDR2 FYNNEI. V lost 2 bases and J 6 bases, leaving 10 bases between the germline ends. For the CDR3, the DNA is TGTGCCAGCAGTGAACTAGACGGGGCCGGGGAGCTGTTTTTT. This encodes CASSELDGAGELFF.

This clone was seen only once. J is TRBJ1-2 and V is TRBV6-1; TRBD1 agrees at 9 bases. This CDR3 is built from 14 residues. Germline CDR1 MNHNS, CDR2 SASEGT. V gave up 9 bases and J gave up 1 base; unmatched junction bases: 6. In DNA, the CDR3 is TGTGCCAGTGAACAGGGGGCGCTTAACTATGGCTACACCTTC. Amino acid sequence: CASEQGALNYGYTF.

The chain carries TRBV18 and TRBJ1-4; D ambiguous. Trimming stripped 6 bases from V and 0 bases from J, with 8 bases between. There are 14 residues in the CDR3. Germline lookup yields CDR1 KGHSH and CDR2 LQKENI. In DNA, the CDR3 is TGTGCCAGCTCCCTCGTTGCAACTAATGAAAAACTGTTTTTT. Its translation: CASSLVATNEKLFF.

This clone has only a few counts. The chain combines TRBV5-1 with TRBJ1-4; TRBD1 matches at 7 bases. The CDR3 is made up of 14 amino acids. In germline, CDR1 is SGHRS, CDR2 YFSETQ. V lost 0 bases to trimming and J lost 7 bases; unmatched junction nucleotides: 3. CDR3 sequence (DNA): TGCGCCAGCAGCTTGGCAGGGGGGTCTGAAAAACTGTTTTTT. The encoded protein is CASSLAGGSEKLFF.

This chain joins TRBV7-9 and TRBJ2-5; 7 bases match TRBD1. The DNA matches TRBJ2-7 better at its end, which makes the J call doubtful. Germline CDR1 reads SEHNR; CDR2 reads FQNEAQ (reference sequence). This CDR3 has 13 amino acids. The chain's CDR3 is CASSSGTVHEQYF. The CDR3 bases are TGTGCCAGCAGCTCCGGGACAGTACACGAGCAGTACTTC.

The J gene is TRBJ1-3, the V gene TRBV5-1, with 9 nucleotides matching TRBD1. Germline CDR1 and CDR2: SGHRS and YFSETQ. V trimming: 4 bases; J trimming: 0 bases; junction bases outside the gene matches: 5. The CDR3 is 16 amino acids. The CDR3 sequence is CASSPGQGNSGNTIYF. DNA of the CDR3: TGCGCCAGCAGCCCGGGACAGGGAAACTCTGGAAACACCATATATTTT.

The rearrangement links TRBV9 to TRBJ1-6, with D unclear. CDR3 length: 13 amino acids. Trimming took 7 bases from V and 3 from J, leaving 8 bases between them. Looked up from germline, CDR1 is SGDLS and CDR2 is YYNGEE. The CDR3 is CASAAYYNSPLHF. CDR3 DNA sequence: TGTGCCAGCGCGGCCTACTATAATTCACCCCTCCACTTT.

The CDR3, as DNA: TGTGCCAGCAGCTTAGTAGGGGGGAACACTGAAGCTTTCTTT. Translating gives CASSLVGGNTEAFF. The chain is built from TRBV7-8 and TRBJ1-1, with D perhaps TRBD1 (6 bases). The CDR3 contains 14 residues. V dropped 1 base and J dropped 1 base, with 7 bases sitting between them. Germline V gene sequence: CDR1 SGHVS, CDR2 FQNEAQ.

The chain recombines TRBV5-5 with TRBJ2-3; TRBD2 matches at 12 bases. The junction had 2 bases not matched to a gene; V was cut back by 7 bases and J by 2 bases. This CDR3 has 14 residues. The germline V gene encodes CDR1 SGHKS and CDR2 YYEKEE (reference sequence). CDR3 residues: CASLAGGYTDTQYF. As DNA, the CDR3 is TGTGCCAGCCTAGCGGGGGGGTACACAGATACGCAGTATTTT.

This chain joins TRBV15 and TRBJ1-1, with D tentatively TRBD1 (5 bases). The germline gives CDR1 LNHNV, CDR2 YYDKDF (reference sequence). V was pared by 3 bases and J by 3 bases, with 11 bases between. The CDR3 is 14 residues long. The CDR3 sequence is CATSRAPGDTEAFF. The CDR3 DNA sequence: TGTGCCACCAGCAGGGCTCCGGGGGACACTGAAGCTTTCTTT.